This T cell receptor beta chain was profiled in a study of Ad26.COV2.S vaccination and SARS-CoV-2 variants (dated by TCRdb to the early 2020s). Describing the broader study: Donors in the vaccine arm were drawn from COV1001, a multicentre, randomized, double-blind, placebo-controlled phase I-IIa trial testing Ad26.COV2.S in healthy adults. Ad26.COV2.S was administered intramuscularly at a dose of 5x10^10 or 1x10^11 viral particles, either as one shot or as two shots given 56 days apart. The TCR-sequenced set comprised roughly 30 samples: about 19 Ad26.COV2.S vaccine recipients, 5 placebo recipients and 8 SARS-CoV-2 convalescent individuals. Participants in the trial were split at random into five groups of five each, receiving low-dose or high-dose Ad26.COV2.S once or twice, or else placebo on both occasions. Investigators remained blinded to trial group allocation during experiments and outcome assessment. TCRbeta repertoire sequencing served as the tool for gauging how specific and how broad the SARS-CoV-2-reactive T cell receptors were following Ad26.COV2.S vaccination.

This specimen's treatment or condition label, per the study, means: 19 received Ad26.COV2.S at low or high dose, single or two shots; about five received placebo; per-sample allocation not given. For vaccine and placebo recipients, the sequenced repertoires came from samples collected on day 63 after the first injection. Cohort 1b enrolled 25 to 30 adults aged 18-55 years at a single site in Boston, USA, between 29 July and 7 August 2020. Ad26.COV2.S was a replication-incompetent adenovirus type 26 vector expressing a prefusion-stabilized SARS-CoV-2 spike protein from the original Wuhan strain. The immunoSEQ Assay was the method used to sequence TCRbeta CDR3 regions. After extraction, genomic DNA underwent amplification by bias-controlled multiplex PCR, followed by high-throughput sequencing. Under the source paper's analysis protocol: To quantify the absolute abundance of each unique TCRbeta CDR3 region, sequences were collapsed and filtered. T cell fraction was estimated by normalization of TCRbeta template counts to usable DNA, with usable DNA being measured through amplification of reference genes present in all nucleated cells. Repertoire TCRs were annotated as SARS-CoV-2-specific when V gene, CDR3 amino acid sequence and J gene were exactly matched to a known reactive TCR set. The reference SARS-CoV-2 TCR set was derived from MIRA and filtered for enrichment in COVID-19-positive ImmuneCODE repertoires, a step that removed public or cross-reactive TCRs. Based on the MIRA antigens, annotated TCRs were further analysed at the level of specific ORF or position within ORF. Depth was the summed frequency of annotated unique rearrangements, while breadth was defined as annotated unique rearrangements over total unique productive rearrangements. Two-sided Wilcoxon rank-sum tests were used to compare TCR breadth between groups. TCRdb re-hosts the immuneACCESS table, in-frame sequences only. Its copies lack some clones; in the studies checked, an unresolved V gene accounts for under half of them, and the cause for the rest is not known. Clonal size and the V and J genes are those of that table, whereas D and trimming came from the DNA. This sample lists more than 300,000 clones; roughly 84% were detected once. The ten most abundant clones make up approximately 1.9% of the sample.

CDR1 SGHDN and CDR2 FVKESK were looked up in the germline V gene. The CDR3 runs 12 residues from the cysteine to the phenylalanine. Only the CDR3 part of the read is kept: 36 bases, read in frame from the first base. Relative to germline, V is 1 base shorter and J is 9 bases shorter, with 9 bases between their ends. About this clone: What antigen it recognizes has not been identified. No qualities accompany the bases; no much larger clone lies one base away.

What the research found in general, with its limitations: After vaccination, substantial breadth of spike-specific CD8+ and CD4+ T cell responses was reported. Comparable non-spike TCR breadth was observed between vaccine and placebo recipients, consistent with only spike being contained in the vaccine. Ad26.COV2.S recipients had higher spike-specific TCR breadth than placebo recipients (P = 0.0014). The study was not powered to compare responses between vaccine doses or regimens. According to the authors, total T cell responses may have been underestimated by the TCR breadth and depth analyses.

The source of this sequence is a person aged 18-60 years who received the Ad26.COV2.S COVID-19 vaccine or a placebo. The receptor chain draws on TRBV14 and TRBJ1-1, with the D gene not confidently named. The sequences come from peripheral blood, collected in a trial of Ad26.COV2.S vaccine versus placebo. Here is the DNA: TGTGCCAGCAGCCAAGGCATCCGCCAAGCTTTCTTT. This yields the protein CASSQGIRQAFF.